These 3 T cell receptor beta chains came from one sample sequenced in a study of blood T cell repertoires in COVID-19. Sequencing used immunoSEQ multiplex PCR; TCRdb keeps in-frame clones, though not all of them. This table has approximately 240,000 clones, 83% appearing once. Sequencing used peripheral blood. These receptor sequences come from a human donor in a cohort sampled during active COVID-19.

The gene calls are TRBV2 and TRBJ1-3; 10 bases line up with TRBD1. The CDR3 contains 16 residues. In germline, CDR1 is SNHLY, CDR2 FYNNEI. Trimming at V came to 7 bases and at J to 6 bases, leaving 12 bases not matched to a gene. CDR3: CASTVTPGQGSNTIYF. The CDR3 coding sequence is TGTGCCAGCACCGTCACCCCGGGACAGGGGTCAAACACCATATATTTT. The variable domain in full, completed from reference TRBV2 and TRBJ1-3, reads EPEVTQTPSHQVTQMGQEVILRCVPISNHLYFYWYRQILGQKVEFLVSFYNNEISEKSEIFDDQFSVERPDGSNFTLKIRSTKLEDSAMYFCASTVTPGQGSNTIYFGEGSWLTVV.

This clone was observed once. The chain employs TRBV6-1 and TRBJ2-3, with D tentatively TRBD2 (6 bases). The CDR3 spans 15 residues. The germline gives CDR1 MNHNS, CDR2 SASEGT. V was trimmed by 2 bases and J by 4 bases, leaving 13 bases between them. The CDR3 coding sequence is TGTGCCAGCAGTGAATCGGGGACTCGCGCAGATACGCAGTATTTT. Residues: CASSESGTRADTQYF.

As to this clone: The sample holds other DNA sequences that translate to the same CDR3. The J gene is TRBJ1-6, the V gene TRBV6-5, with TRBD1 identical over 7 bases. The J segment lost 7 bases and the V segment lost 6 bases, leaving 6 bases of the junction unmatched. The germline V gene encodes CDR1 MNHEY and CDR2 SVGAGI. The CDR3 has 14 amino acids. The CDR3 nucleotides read TGTGCCAGCAGGAGGGACAGAGGGAATTCACCCCTCCACTTT. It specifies CASRRDRGNSPLHF.